Sequencing of this T cell receptor (beta chain) was carried out in a study of blood T cell repertoires in COVID-19. Sequenced by immunoSEQ multiplex PCR; TCRdb stores in-frame clones only, minus some. This sample yields more than 150,000 clones, of which about four fifths are seen a single time; about 12% belongs to the top ten. Trimming removed 4 bases from V and 8 bases from J; junction bases left unmatched: 11. Germline CDR1 SGDLS, CDR2 YYNGEE. The CDR3 extends over 15 amino acids. The chain has TRBV9 and TRBJ2-1, with 8 positions matching TRBD2. This TCR was sampled from a woman older than 75 with COVID-19, enrolled during active disease. The sequencing input was peripheral blood. CDR3 nucleotide sequence: TGTGCCAGCAGCCGGAGAGCGGGGGACCGGGATGAGCAGTTCTTC. The encoded protein is CASSRRAGDRDEQFF.